This is a list of T cell receptor beta chains from one sample in a study of T cell repertoires in cytomegalovirus infection. TCRdb recomputed calls from the reads with MiXCR, one row per CDR3 protein. Of 150,000 to 200,000 distinct CDR3 sequences listed, roughly 28% are singletons. The specimen was PBMCs. These receptors were taken from a human donor in good health (CMV status not recorded). Some clones in this sample may be carry-over from other donors' samples. CDR3s include the opening cysteine and the closing phenylalanine or tryptophan. The order of the fields is V gene, J gene, clone size, D gene, CDR3 DNA, CDR3 protein. D genes are given only for firm matches. Clone size, where shown, is once, few, many, or a class for clones that have expanded.

>TRBV20-1|TRBJ2-1|NA|TRBD1
TGCAGTGCTAGTAGGGACAGGGGAAGGAATGAGCAGTTCTTC
CSASRDRGRNEQFF
>TRBV5-5|TRBJ2-7|NA|NA
TGTGCCAGCAGCTCACAGATCGAGCAGTACTTC
CASSSQIEQYF
>TRBV7-9|TRBJ2-3|NA|NA
TGTGCCAGCTCTTACTGGGGGACAGATACGCAGTATTTT
CASSYWGTDTQYF
>TRBV7-8|TRBJ2-3|many|NA
TGTGCCAGCAGCTTTGGTGGGGCCGAAGATACGCAGTATTTT
CASSFGGAEDTQYF
>TRBV11-2|TRBJ1-6|NA|NA
TGTGCCAGCAGCTTAGGGCGAACCGGCGATTCACCCCTCCACTTT
CASSLGRTGDSPLHF
>TRBV11-3|TRBJ2-3|NA|NA
TGTGCCAGCAGTCCCGGGGCCGCGGATACGCAGTATTTT
CASSPGAADTQYF
>TRBV20-1|TRBJ2-3|few|NA
TGCAGTGCTAGAGACCGGCGGGGGCCCACAGATACGCAGTATTTT
CSARDRRGPTDTQYF
>TRBV4-1|TRBJ2-3|NA|NA
TGCGCCAGCAGCCAAGAGGGGGACGCCAGGTATACGCAGTATTTT
CASSQEGDARYTQYF
>TRBV29-1|TRBJ2-4|NA|NA
TGCAGCGTTAAGGGAAGGGGGAGGCTCCAAAACATTCAGTACTTC
CSVKGRGRLQNIQYF
>TRBV19|TRBJ2-5|few|TRBD2
TGTGCCAGTAGTACGCAAAGGACTAGCGGACAAGAGACCCAGTACTTC
CASSTQRTSGQETQYF
>TRBV7-4|TRBJ2-5|NA|TRBD2
TGTGCCAGCAGCGTACCTAGCGGGGGAAGAGAAGAGACCCAGTACTTC
CASSVPSGGREETQYF
>TRBV7-9|TRBJ1-5|few|NA
TGTGCCAGCAGCTTAGGGGGGGTTGAGCAGCCCCAGCATTTT
CASSLGGVEQPQHF
>TRBV6-5|TRBJ2-6|NA|TRBD2
TGTGCCAACACTCGGGGGGGTCTCGATGGGGCCAACGTCCTGACTTTC
CANTRGGLDGANVLTF
>TRBV7-2|TRBJ1-2|many|NA
TGTGCCATCTATATTGGGGTAGCTAACTATGGCTACACCTTC
CAIYIGVANYGYTF
>TRBV6-1|TRBJ1-3|NA|NA
TGTGCCAGCAGGACGAGCTCTGGAAACACCATATATTTT
CASRTSSGNTIYF
>TRBV7-9|TRBJ2-5|NA|NA
TGTGCCAGCAGCCTCCTAGGCTCCAGTCAAGAGACCCAGTACTTC
CASSLLGSSQETQYF
>TRBV7-2|TRBJ1-4|few|NA
TGTGCCAGCAGCTTATCGTCCCCCGGTAAACTGTTTTTT
CASSLSSPGKLFF
>TRBV7-2|TRBJ2-5|many|TRBD2
TGTGCCAGCAGCTTAGACGGCGGGGGGGGACAAGAGACCCAGTACTTC
CASSLDGGGGQETQYF
>TRBV7-9|TRBJ1-1|NA|NA
TGTGCCAGCAGCTTCGATAGCACTGAAGCTTTCTTT
CASSFDSTEAFF
>TRBV6-6|TRBJ1-2|few|NA
TGTGCCAGCAGTTCCGAGGGACCCGGGTATGGCTACACCTTC
CASSSEGPGYGYTF
>TRBV7-6|TRBJ2-7|NA|TRBD2
TGTGCCAGCAGCCCGTGGACTAGTTCGAGGGAGCAGTACTTC
CASSPWTSSREQYF
>TRBV6-5|TRBJ2-7|few|NA
TGTGCCAGCAGTTACGGAGGGGCATGGTCCTACGAGCAGTACTTC
CASSYGGAWSYEQYF
>TRBV29-1|TRBJ1-2|NA|NA
TGCAGCGTTGTCCAGGGAGGCGGCTACACCTTC
CSVVQGGGYTF
>TRBV7-2|TRBJ2-7|NA|NA
TGTGCCAGCAGCTTAGTGTCACAGCGGCAGGGGCACTACGAGCAGTACTTC
CASSLVSQRQGHYEQYF
>TRBV6-2/TRBV6-3|TRBJ2-7|NA|NA
TGTGCCAGCAGTTACGAGCCTGGCGCAGCGAGCTCCTACGAGCAGTACTTC
CASSYEPGAASSYEQYF
>TRBV7-2|TRBJ2-7|NA|NA
TGTGCCAGCAGCTTAGAGTGGGAGTCAAGCTCCTACGAGCAGTACTTC
CASSLEWESSSYEQYF
>TRBV6-2/TRBV6-3|TRBJ2-3|NA|TRBD1
TGTGCCAGCGGAGACAGGGACGGTTCGGATACGCAGTATTTT
CASGDRDGSDTQYF
>TRBV2|TRBJ2-5|NA|NA
TGTGCCAGCAGTCGGGACGGTCAAGAGACCCAGTACTTC
CASSRDGQETQYF
>TRBV4-1|TRBJ1-5|NA|TRBD1
TGCGCCGGCAGCGAAGAACCGCACAGGGGCGGCGGCAATCAGCCCCAGCATTTT
CAGSEEPHRGGGNQPQHF
>TRBV7-3|TRBJ2-1|NA|NA
TGTGCCAGCAGCTTAATAGCGTCCATTTACAATGAGCAGTTCTTC
CASSLIASIYNEQFF
>TRBV19|TRBJ2-5|NA|TRBD1
TGTGCCAGTGGACAGGGGGCTAGAGAGACCCAGTACTTC
CASGQGARETQYF
>TRBV11-2|TRBJ2-7|few|NA
TGTGCCAGCAGCCCAGGTCCGGGACAAGGGAACTACGAGCAGTACTTC
CASSPGPGQGNYEQYF
>TRBV10-3|TRBJ1-2|NA|NA
TGTGCCATCAGTGAGTCGCTCTTTGGCTACACCTTC
CAISESLFGYTF
>TRBV4-1|TRBJ1-4|few|NA
TGCGCCAGCAGCCTATGGACAGATAAACTGTTTTTT
CASSLWTDKLFF
>TRBV11-2|TRBJ1-1|many|NA
TGTGCCAGCAGCCCCCACCCTTCTATTTCACTGAACACTGAAGCTTTCTTT
CASSPHPSISLNTEAFF
>TRBV27|TRBJ1-1|NA|NA
TGTGCCAGCAAAGCGAGGGTGAACACTGAAGCTTTCTTT
CASKARVNTEAFF
>TRBV7-9|TRBJ1-2|NA|NA
TGTGCCAGCAGCTTAGAGGGGGGCCTTTTGACTGGCTACACCTTC
CASSLEGGLLTGYTF
>TRBV6-2/TRBV6-3|TRBJ1-1|few|NA
TGTGCCAGCAGTGAGCCGGGGGGGCGCGGAACTGAAGCTTTCTTT
CASSEPGGRGTEAFF
>TRBV7-8|TRBJ1-5|many|NA
TGTGCCAGCAGCCTTCTTTGGGGAGGGAGCAATCAGCCCCAGCATTTT
CASSLLWGGSNQPQHF
>TRBV15|TRBJ1-1|NA|NA
TGTGCCACCGGAAACCACCCGCCTGAAGCTTTCTTT
CATGNHPPEAFF
>TRBV7-3|TRBJ1-2|NA|NA
TGTGCCAGCAGCTTAGTTCCCCGTGTGTGGGCGGGCGGCTACACCTTC
CASSLVPRVWAGGYTF
>TRBV19|TRBJ2-7|NA|NA
TGTGCCAGTAGTATCGACAGATTCTACGAGCAGTACTTC
CASSIDRFYEQYF
>TRBV19|TRBJ1-1|few|TRBD1
TGTGCCAGTAGTTCCCCCCGGGACAGGGGCCTGAGTGACACTGAAGCTTTCTTT
CASSSPRDRGLSDTEAFF
>TRBV7-8|TRBJ1-5|NA|NA
TGTGCCAGCAGCTTATCTTCGGGGGCAAGGAACTACCATCAGCCCCAGCATTTT
CASSLSSGARNYHQPQHF
>TRBV18|TRBJ1-4|NA|NA
TGTGCCAGCTCACCCGACGGGAATGAAAAACTGTTTTTT
CASSPDGNEKLFF
>TRBV11-2|TRBJ2-2|many|TRBD1
TGTGCCAGCAGATGGACAGGGGGCGGGCTGTTTTTT
CASRWTGGGLFF
>TRBV19|TRBJ1-4|NA|NA
TGTGCCAGTACTCCGGGGTGGGATGAAAAACTGTTTTTT
CASTPGWDEKLFF
>TRBV6-2/TRBV6-3|TRBJ1-1|NA|NA
TGTGCCAGCAGTTACTCGAAGGCGGGGGGTCGGACTGAAGCTTTCTTT
CASSYSKAGGRTEAFF
>TRBV7-6|TRBJ2-7|NA|NA
TGTGCCAGCAGCCCGGAGCAGCCCTACGAGCAGTACTTC
CASSPEQPYEQYF
>TRBV3-1|TRBJ2-1|NA|NA
TGTGCCAGCAGCCCTCCCGTGTGGAAGGGTTACAATGAGCAGTTCTTC
CASSPPVWKGYNEQFF
>TRBV3-1|TRBJ1-4|few|NA
TGTGCCAGCAGCCAAGCCGGGGAAGGGACTAATGAAAAACTGTTTTTT
CASSQAGEGTNEKLFF
>TRBV20-1|TRBJ2-1|NA|TRBD2
TGCAGTGCTAGTCAACCCGGGACTAGCGGGGGGGTAGGGCAGTTCTTC
CSASQPGTSGGVGQFF
>TRBV20-1|TRBJ1-1|NA|NA
TGCAGTGCTAGTTTACAGGTGAAACCTGAAGCTTTCTTT
CSASLQVKPEAFF
>TRBV20-1|TRBJ1-5|NA|NA
TGCAGTGCTAGGGCTGGGATCAATCAGCCCCAGCATTTT
CSARAGINQPQHF
>TRBV12-3/TRBV12-4|TRBJ2-2|NA|TRBD1
TGTGCCAGCAGTTCCACCGACAGGGGGCCATGGTCCACCGGGGAGCTGTTTTTT
CASSSTDRGPWSTGELFF
>TRBV5-4|TRBJ2-5|NA|TRBD1
TGTGCCAGCAGCGATCGACAGGGCAACCAAGAGACCCAGTACTTC
CASSDRQGNQETQYF
>TRBV7-2|TRBJ1-2|NA|NA
TGTGCCAGCAGCCCCGGGGGTCTCTGGGGCTACACCTTC
CASSPGGLWGYTF
>TRBV9|TRBJ1-2|few|NA
TGTGCCAGCAGTCCCGCGGTAGCCTATGGCTACACCTTC
CASSPAVAYGYTF
>TRBV20-1|TRBJ2-5|NA|TRBD2
TGCAGTGCTAGAACTCCTCATGTACTAGCGGGGGGTCGGGTGAGGGAGACCCAGTACTTC
CSARTPHVLAGGRVRETQYF
>TRBV25-1|TRBJ1-1|NA|NA
TGTGCCAGCAGTGGCCTAGGAGCTGACACTGAAGCTTTCTTT
CASSGLGADTEAFF